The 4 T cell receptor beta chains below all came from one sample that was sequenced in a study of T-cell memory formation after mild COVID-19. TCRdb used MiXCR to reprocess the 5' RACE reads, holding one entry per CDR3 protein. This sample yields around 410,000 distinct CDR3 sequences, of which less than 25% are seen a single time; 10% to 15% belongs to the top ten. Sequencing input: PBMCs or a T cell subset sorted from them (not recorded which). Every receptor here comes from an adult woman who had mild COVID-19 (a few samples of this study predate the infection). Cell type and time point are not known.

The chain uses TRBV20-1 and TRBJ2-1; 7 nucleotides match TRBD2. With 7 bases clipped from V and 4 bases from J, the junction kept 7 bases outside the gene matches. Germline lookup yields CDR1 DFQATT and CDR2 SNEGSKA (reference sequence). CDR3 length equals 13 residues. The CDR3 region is CSGGASGYNEQFF. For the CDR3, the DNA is TGCAGTGGCGGGGCTAGCGGATACAATGAGCAGTTCTTC.

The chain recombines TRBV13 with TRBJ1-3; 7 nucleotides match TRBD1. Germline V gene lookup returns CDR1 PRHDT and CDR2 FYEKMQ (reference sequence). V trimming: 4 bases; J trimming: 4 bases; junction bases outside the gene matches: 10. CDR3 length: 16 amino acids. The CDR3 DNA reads TGTGCCAGCAGCTCAGTACTTACAGGGGTCGGAAACACCATATATTTT. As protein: CASSSVLTGVGNTIYF.

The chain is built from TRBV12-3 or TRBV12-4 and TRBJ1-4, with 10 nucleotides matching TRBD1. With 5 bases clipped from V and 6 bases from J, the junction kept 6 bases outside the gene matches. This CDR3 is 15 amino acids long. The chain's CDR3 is CASSPWTGGHEKLFF. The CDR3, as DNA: TGTGCCAGCAGTCCCTGGACAGGGGGGCATGAAAAACTGTTTTTT.

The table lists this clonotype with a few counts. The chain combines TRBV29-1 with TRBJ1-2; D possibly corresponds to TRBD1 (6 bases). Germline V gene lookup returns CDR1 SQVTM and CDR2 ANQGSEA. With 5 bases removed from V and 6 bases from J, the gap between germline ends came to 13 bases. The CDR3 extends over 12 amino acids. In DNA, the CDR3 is TGCAGCGTTTTCGGGGGGGCCGATGGCTACACCTTC. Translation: CSVFGGADGYTF.